This entry lists 27 T cell receptor beta chains sequenced from one sample in a study of shared clonotypes between healthy human individuals. The protocol was immunoSEQ multiplex PCR, while the TCRdb copy is restricted to in-frame clones and leaves out a portion. The repertoire holds about 700,000 clones, with 74% as singletons. Sequencing was carried out using memory CD4+ T cells sorted from blood. Subset: CD45RA-negative fraction. The receptors originated from a woman aged 25 to 39 in good health.

The CDR3 region is CASSKTGGYEQYF. The DNA of the CDR3 is TGTGCCAGCAGCAAAACAGGGGGCTACGAGCAGTACTTC. V is TRBV6-1 and J is TRBJ2-7; 8 nucleotides agree with TRBD1. Germline V gene sequence: CDR1 MNHNS, CDR2 SASEGT. J was trimmed by 3 bases and V by 6 bases; bases with no gene match: 4. This CDR3 has 13 amino acids.

The CDR3 reads CASSKLAGDQGEQYF. The DNA for the CDR3 is TGTGCCAGCAGTAAACTAGCGGGGGACCAGGGGGAGCAGTACTTC. The rearrangement links TRBV2 to TRBJ2-7; 11 bases are shared with TRBD2. This CDR3 has 15 residues. Germline-derived CDR1 and CDR2 are SNHLY and FYNNEI. V gave up 5 bases and J gave up 7 bases; unmatched junction bases: 10.

CDR3 DNA sequence: TGTGCCAGCAGTGTAGAGGGTAATGAGCAGTTCTTC. It is translated as CASSVEGNEQFF. The chain links TRBV2 to TRBJ2-1, with TRBD2 as a possible D gene (5 bases). CDR3 size: 12 residues. In germline, CDR1 is SNHLY, CDR2 FYNNEI. Trimming took 4 bases from V and 7 from J, leaving 8 bases between them.

V and J are TRBV6-6 and TRBJ1-2, with 10 bases matching TRBD1. Germline-derived CDR1 and CDR2 are MNHNY and SVGAGI (reference sequence). The CDR3 is made up of 15 amino acids. J gave up 3 bases and V 4 bases, and 5 bases lay outside the gene matches. CDR3 nucleotides: TGTGCCAGCAGTTCCCGGGACAGGGGTGACTATGGCTACACCTTC. Translating gives CASSSRDRGDYGYTF.

This clone was found a few times. The sample holds other DNA sequences that translate to the same CDR3. The CDR3 loop reads CASSLGQQETQYF. The CDR3 nucleotides read TGTGCCAGCAGCCTTGGACAGCAAGAGACCCAGTACTTC. The chain joins TRBV11-2 to TRBJ2-5, with D tentatively TRBD1 (6 bases). CDR1 and CDR2 from the germline V gene are SGHAT and FQNNGV. CDR3 size: 13 residues. Deletions cut 5 bases from V and 2 bases from J, with 9 bases between.

The chain employs TRBV5-1 and TRBJ2-2; D could derive from TRBD1 or TRBD2 (5 bases each). The CDR3 covers 15 residues. CDR1 SGHRS and CDR2 YFSETQ come from the germline V gene. Trimming pared 4 bases from V and 0 bases from J, leaving 10 bases between. The chain's CDR3 is CASSDSGPNTGELFF. CDR3 sequence (DNA): TGCGCCAGCAGCGACAGCGGACCGAACACCGGGGAGCTGTTTTTT. The full variable domain, with the rest looked up from reference TRBV5-1 and TRBJ2-2, is KAGVTQTPRYLIKTRGQQVTLSCSPISGHRSVSWYQQTPGQGLQFLFEYFSETQRNKGNFPGRFSGRQFSNSRSEMNVSTLELGDSALYLCASSDSGPNTGELFFGEGSRLTVL.

The chain carries TRBV19 and TRBJ2-2; 10 nucleotides line up with TRBD1. This CDR3 is built from 14 residues. Germline-derived CDR1 and CDR2 are LNHDA and SQIVND (reference sequence). The J segment lost 6 bases and the V segment lost 6 bases, leaving 4 bases of the junction unmatched. The CDR3 DNA follows: TGTGCCAGTAGGGGACAGGGGTTCGCCGGGGAGCTGTTTTTT. Protein: CASRGQGFAGELFF.

This clone was seen just once. CDR3 DNA: TGTGCCAGTAGAAGAGGACAGGGGGCGCCGGCTTTCTTT. Its translation: CASRRGQGAPAFF. This chain uses TRBV19 with TRBJ1-1; TRBD1 matches at 11 bases. The CDR3 spans 13 residues. The junction had 8 bases not matched to a gene; V was cut back by 6 bases and J by 11 bases. The germline CDR1 and CDR2 sequences are LNHDA and SQIVND (reference sequence).

The rearrangement joins TRBV18 to TRBJ2-5; no definite D call. CDR1 is KGHSH, CDR2 LQKENI, per germline. The CDR3 has 14 amino acids. The V end lost 5 bases, the J end lost 2 bases, and 12 bases lay between the germline ends. The CDR3 DNA reads TGTGCCAGCTCATCAGTCATAGTACAAGAGACCCAGTACTTC. Protein sequence: CASSSVIVQETQYF.

CDR3 DNA: TGTGCCAGCAGTATGGGGGTTACGGGCCATACCACCTTC. Translating gives CASSMGVTGHTTF. The rearrangement uses TRBV6-6 and TRBJ1-2; D might be TRBD1 (5 bases). Germline values: CDR1 MNHNY, CDR2 SVGAGI (reference sequence). CDR3 length: 13 residues. Trimming removed 5 bases from V and 13 bases from J, with 20 bases in between.

The chain carries TRBV4-1 and TRBJ2-7; 13 bases fit TRBD2. Germline loops: CDR1 MGHRA, CDR2 YSYEKL. Germline trimming cut 3 bases from V and 5 bases from J; bases unmatched to any gene: 7. The CDR3 spans 16 residues. The CDR3 is CASSHRRTSGSHEQYF. CDR3 sequence (DNA): TGCGCCAGCAGCCACCGCAGGACTAGCGGGAGCCACGAGCAGTACTTC.

This chain joins TRBV18 and TRBJ2-5; D remains unclear. V shed 4 bases and J shed 1 base, with 4 bases lying between them. CDR3 length: 12 residues. Looked up from germline, CDR1 is KGHSH and CDR2 is LQKENI. The CDR3 DNA sequence: TGTGCCAGCTCACTAAGCCAAGAGACCCAGTACTTC. Translating gives CASSLSQETQYF.

The chain employs TRBV28 and TRBJ2-7; the D gene is possibly TRBD2 (5 bases). This CDR3 is 16 amino acids long. Germline assignment: CDR1 MDHEN and CDR2 SYDVKM. Trimming left V 7 bases short and J 1 base short, with 20 bases between. CDR3 loop: CASTPRGKSPSYEQYF. CDR3 nucleotides: TGTGCCAGCACCCCACGAGGGAAGTCGCCTTCCTACGAGCAGTACTTC.

V is TRBV11-3 and J is TRBJ2-2; possible D gene TRBD1, 5 bases. CDR3 length: 14 amino acids. From germline, CDR1 is SGHNT and CDR2 YENEEA. V was shortened by 3 bases and J by 7 bases, with 12 bases between the two germline ends. This chain's CDR3 is CASSLAGPNGELFF. CDR3 nucleotide sequence: TGTGCCAGCAGCTTGGCAGGGCCTAACGGGGAGCTGTTTTTT. Full variable domain (remainder filled in from reference TRBV11-3 and TRBJ2-2): EAGVVQSPRYKIIEKKQPVAFWCNPISGHNTLYWYLQNLGQGPELLIRYENEEAVDDSQLPKDRFSAERLKGVDSTLKIQPAELGDSAVYLCASSLAGPNGELFFGEGSRLTVL.

This clone was picked up one time. The genes are TRBV5-4 and TRBJ1-1; weak D call: TRBD1 (6 bases). The V gene's germline CDR1 is SGHNT and CDR2 YYREEE (reference sequence). The CDR3 consists of 13 residues. Trimming took 5 bases from V and 0 from J, leaving 8 bases between them. The CDR3 DNA reads as TGTGCCAGCAGACAGGGTCTGAACACTGAAGCTTTCTTT. Translating it yields CASRQGLNTEAFF. Combining the CDR3 with reference TRBV5-4 and TRBJ1-1 gives the whole variable domain ETGVTQSPTHLIKTRGQQVTLRCSSQSGHNTVSWYQQALGQGPQFIFQYYREEENGRGNFPPRFSGLQFPNYSSELNVNALELDDSALYLCASRQGLNTEAFFGQGTRLTVV.

The sample holds one count of this clone. This chain connects TRBV19 to TRBJ1-2; 8 bases map to TRBD1. The germline V gene encodes CDR1 LNHDA and CDR2 SQIVND (reference sequence). Unmatched junction bases numbered 20, after V lost 9 bases and J lost 5 bases. The CDR3 has 17 residues. The chain's CDR3 is CASLPAGTGSIEYGYTF. The CDR3 DNA sequence: TGTGCCAGCTTACCCGCCGGGACAGGCTCGATAGAGTATGGCTACACCTTC.

This chain joins TRBV28 and TRBJ1-1; D perhaps matches TRBD1 (5 bases). CDR1 is MDHEN, CDR2 SYDVKM, per germline. The ends were cut back, 1 base at V and 8 bases at J, with 11 bases in the middle. The CDR3 sequence is 13 residues long. The CDR3 coding sequence is TGTGCCAGCAGTTTATTCTTGCAGGGCGAAGCTTTCTTT. This sequence encodes CASSLFLQGEAFF.

Only one count was recorded for this clone. This chain connects TRBV28 to TRBJ2-3; D remains unclear. V was pared by 4 bases and J by 3 bases, with 17 bases between. The CDR3 contains 16 residues. Germline CDR1 is MDHEN and CDR2 is SYDVKM. The CDR3 DNA reads TGTGCCAGCAGTTCCTTAATCCCGCTAGATACAGATACGCAGTATTTT. Amino acids: CASSSLIPLDTDTQYF.

The chain combines TRBV5-4 with TRBJ1-1, with D possibly matching TRBD1 (6 bases). V was clipped by 5 bases and J by 3 bases, with 14 bases between them. Germline V gives CDR1 SGHNT, CDR2 YYREEE (reference sequence). CDR3 length: 14 residues. The CDR3 coding sequence is TGTGCCAGCAGTCGGGGGGGCGCCGACACTGAAGCTTTCTTT. Protein sequence: CASSRGGADTEAFF.

V is TRBV6-5 and J is TRBJ2-7; TRBD1 matches at 7 bases. This CDR3 has 12 amino acids. Germline V gene data show CDR1 as MNHEY and CDR2 as SVGAGI. Trimming cost V 5 bases and J 3 bases; bases outside gene matches: 1. In nucleotides, the CDR3 is TGTGCCAGCAGTGGGGACAGCTACGAGCAGTACTTC. Its protein product is CASSGDSYEQYF.

This rearrangement joins TRBV4-1 to TRBJ2-5, with D perhaps TRBD1 (5 bases). V was trimmed by 1 base and J by 1 base, leaving 7 bases between them. Germline loops: CDR1 MGHRA, CDR2 YSYEKL. The CDR3 runs to 14 residues. The CDR3 DNA sequence: TGCGCCAGCAGCCAAGGCAGGGCCCAAGAGACCCAGTACTTC. Translation: CASSQGRAQETQYF.

The V gene is TRBV11-3, the J gene TRBJ2-5; 8 bases match TRBD2. The CDR3 is made up of 15 amino acids. Trimming cost V 1 base and J 5 bases; bases outside gene matches: 6. Germline V gene sequence: CDR1 SGHNT, CDR2 YENEEA. CDR3 nucleotides: TGTGCCAGCAGCTTAGGAGCGGGGGCTGGGGAGACCCAGTACTTC. It yields the protein CASSLGAGAGETQYF.

The chain combines TRBV11-2 with TRBJ2-1; 9 nucleotides align to TRBD1. Germline V CDR1 and CDR2: SGHAT, FQNNGV. This CDR3 contains 12 residues. V was pared by 4 bases and J by 11 bases, with 3 bases of the junction left unmatched. The DNA of the CDR3 is TGTGCCAGCAGCTCGGGACAGGGAAAGCAGTTCTTC. Translated, it gives CASSSGQGKQFF.

CDR3 protein: CSVRFQETQYF. In DNA form, the CDR3 reads TGCAGTGTAAGATTTCAAGAGACCCAGTACTTC. The V call is TRBV20-1, the J call TRBJ2-5; D gene ambiguous. The germline CDR1 and CDR2 sequences are DFQATT and SNEGSKA (reference sequence). This CDR3 has 11 residues. Trimming removed 7 bases at V and 2 bases at J, with 8 bases between.

The chain uses TRBV11-3 and TRBJ2-3; 9 bases align to TRBD1. The CDR3 has 17 amino acids. CDR1 and CDR2 from the germline V gene are SGHNT and YENEEA. V lost 3 bases to trimming and J lost 2 bases; unmatched junction nucleotides: 9. In DNA form, the CDR3 reads TGTGCCAGCAGCTTGGGGGACAGGGCGGGGGCCACAGATACGCAGTATTTT. Translating it yields CASSLGDRAGATDTQYF.

The chain has TRBV5-1 and TRBJ2-7; D remains unclear. V was clipped by 2 bases and J by 4 bases, with 13 bases between them. Per the germline V gene, CDR1 is SGHRS and CDR2 is YFSETQ. This CDR3 has 14 residues. This chain's CDR3 is CASSFSHGNYEQYF. For the CDR3, the DNA is TGCGCCAGCAGCTTCAGTCATGGGAATTACGAGCAGTACTTC.

The J gene is TRBJ2-2, the V gene TRBV7-9, with D maybe TRBD2 (5 bases). From germline, CDR1 is SEHNR and CDR2 FQNEAQ (reference sequence). The V end was cut by 5 bases, the J end by 5 bases, with 9 bases between. The CDR3 totals 13 residues. The CDR3 DNA reads TGTGCCAGCAGCACCTCGGGGACCGGGGAGCTGTTTTTT. The encoded protein is CASSTSGTGELFF.